The clone carrying this T cell receptor beta chain was picked up many times. The source of the sample is a study of T cells in Graves' hyperthyroidism and ophthalmopathy. The TCR beta CDR3 regions underwent amplification using RNA transcripts as the source. Primed by the HTBI set, a first-round RT-PCR was run on the TCR CDR3. TCRdb processed the multiplex PCR reads anew with MiXCR; each CDR3 protein has one entry. The sample holds hundreds of thousands of distinct CDR3 sequences, approximately 25% seen once. The study based diagnoses on clinical symptoms, serum thyroxine and TRAb, thyroid ultrasound and orbital computed tomography. CDR3 length equals 14 residues. Germline lookup yields CDR1 SQVTM and CDR2 ANQGSEA.

The rearrangement links TRBV29-1 to TRBJ1-3; possibly TRBD1 for D (5 bases). Material for sequencing was blood. This receptor was identified in a woman between 25 and 40 years old with Graves' ophthalmopathy. CDR3 residues: CSGEAGLSGNTIYF. In DNA, the CDR3 is TGCAGTGGAGAAGCAGGGCTTTCTGGAAACACCATATATTTT.